These T cell receptor beta chains were read from a single sample in a study of regulatory T cells in long-lasting Graves disease. In TCRdb, the multiplex PCR reads were re-called with MiXCR into one record per CDR3 protein. The table lists about 290,000 distinct CDR3 sequences, roughly 21% of them singletons. Material: peripheral blood mononuclear cells (PBMCs), obtained when the disease was refractory, from a patient treated with antithyroid drugs. The receptors originated from a female donor with Graves disease. Each CDR3 is given with its conserved first and last residue. Fields, in order: V gene, J gene, D gene, clone size, CDR3 DNA, CDR3 protein. D genes are given only for firm matches. Where a row states a size, it is once, few, many or the class of an expanded clone; other rows omit it.

v_gene: TRBV28; j_gene: TRBJ1-5; d_gene: .; abundance: many; CDR3nt: TGTGCCAGCAGTTTGTGGCGTTATAGCAATCAGCCCCAGCATTTT; CDR3aa: CASSLWRYSNQPQHF
v_gene: TRBV2; j_gene: TRBJ2-7; d_gene: TRBD1; abundance: few; CDR3nt: TGTGCCAGCAAGATGGGACAGGGGAACTCCTACGAGCAGTGCTTC; CDR3aa: CASKMGQGNSYEQCF
v_gene: TRBV4-1; j_gene: TRBJ2-7; d_gene: TRBD2; abundance: .; CDR3nt: TGCGCCAGCAGCCAAAGGACTAGCGGGGACGAGCAGTACTTC; CDR3aa: CASSQRTSGDEQYF
v_gene: TRBV4-1; j_gene: TRBJ1-1; d_gene: .; abundance: .; CDR3nt: TGCGCCAGCAGCCAAGTCGGCGGGGCTGAAGCTTTCTTT; CDR3aa: CASSQVGGAEAFF
v_gene: TRBV19; j_gene: TRBJ1-1; d_gene: TRBD1; abundance: many; CDR3nt: TGTGCCAGTAGTAAACCGGGACAGGGCCTCGAAGCTTTCTTT; CDR3aa: CASSKPGQGLEAFF
v_gene: TRBV4-1; j_gene: TRBJ2-6; d_gene: .; abundance: .; CDR3nt: TGCGCCAGCAGCCAAGTGTCGGCTCGATCTGGGGCCAACGTCCTGACTTTC; CDR3aa: CASSQVSARSGANVLTF
v_gene: TRBV2; j_gene: TRBJ1-3; d_gene: .; abundance: few; CDR3nt: TGTGCCAGCAGGGCCCCTGGAAACACCATATATTTT; CDR3aa: CASRAPGNTIYF
v_gene: TRBV7-2; j_gene: TRBJ2-1; d_gene: TRBD1; abundance: once; CDR3nt: TGTGCCAGCAGCGTCCTAGGGGGCGCGTCCTTGAATGAGCAGTTCTTC; CDR3aa: CASSVLGGASLNEQFF
v_gene: TRBV2; j_gene: TRBJ2-2; d_gene: TRBD2; abundance: many; CDR3nt: TGTGCCAGCAGCGGACTAGCTCGGACCGGGGAGCTGTTTTTT; CDR3aa: CASSGLARTGELFF
v_gene: TRBV6-1; j_gene: TRBJ1-5; d_gene: TRBD1; abundance: many; CDR3nt: TGTGCCAGCAGGGAAAGTCAGGGGGCCTGGACCCAGCATTTT; CDR3aa: CASRESQGAWTQHF
v_gene: TRBV20-1; j_gene: TRBJ2-7; d_gene: .; abundance: many; CDR3nt: TGCAGTGCTCCTACATCGGGGGAGGAGCAGTACTTC; CDR3aa: CSAPTSGEEQYF
v_gene: TRBV20-1; j_gene: TRBJ2-7; d_gene: .; abundance: .; CDR3nt: TGCAGTGCTAGAGCCCTTTTCTTCGACAGTGTTAGCCACGAGCAGTACTTC; CDR3aa: CSARALFFDSVSHEQYF
v_gene: TRBV4-2; j_gene: TRBJ1-4; d_gene: .; abundance: .; CDR3nt: TGTGCCAGCAGCCAAGGACAGGAAGCAACTAATGAAAAACTGTTTTTT; CDR3aa: CASSQGQEATNEKLFF
v_gene: TRBV20-1; j_gene: TRBJ1-1; d_gene: .; abundance: many; CDR3nt: TGCAGTGCTACTCTGGAGAGGGGAAGGGTGAACACTGAAGCTTTCTTT; CDR3aa: CSATLERGRVNTEAFF
v_gene: TRBV20-1; j_gene: TRBJ2-3; d_gene: .; abundance: few; CDR3nt: TGCAGTGCTAGCTCACTAGACGGCACAGATACGCAGTATTTT; CDR3aa: CSASSLDGTDTQYF
v_gene: TRBV7-2; j_gene: TRBJ2-4; d_gene: TRBD2; abundance: few; CDR3nt: TGTGCCAGCAGCCTAGCGGCTAGCGGGAGCGGCATTCAGTACTTC; CDR3aa: CASSLAASGSGIQYF
v_gene: TRBV7-2; j_gene: TRBJ2-7; d_gene: TRBD2; abundance: many; CDR3nt: TGTGCCAGCAGCCCGACTAGCGGGAGCGACGAGCAGTACTTC; CDR3aa: CASSPTSGSDEQYF
v_gene: TRBV5-5; j_gene: TRBJ2-5; d_gene: .; abundance: few; CDR3nt: TGTGCCAGCAACCAACCTCCTGGGGGCCCCACTCGAGAGACCCAGTACTTC; CDR3aa: CASNQPPGGPTRETQYF
v_gene: TRBV30; j_gene: TRBJ2-7; d_gene: TRBD1; abundance: .; CDR3nt: TGTGCCTGGAATGGTGGACAGGGAAACTACGAGCAGTACTTC; CDR3aa: CAWNGGQGNYEQYF
v_gene: TRBV7-2; j_gene: TRBJ1-5; d_gene: .; abundance: .; CDR3nt: TGTGCCAGCAGCTCTGACGGAGATCAGCCCCAGCATTTT; CDR3aa: CASSSDGDQPQHF
v_gene: TRBV28; j_gene: TRBJ2-5; d_gene: TRBD1; abundance: many; CDR3nt: TGTGCCAGCAGTTTATTAGCGGGACAGGGGACACAAGAGACCCAGTACTTC; CDR3aa: CASSLLAGQGTQETQYF
v_gene: TRBV11-2; j_gene: TRBJ2-5; d_gene: TRBD2; abundance: many; CDR3nt: TGTGCCAGCAGCTCCTTCCAACTAGCGGGAGAAGAGACCCAGTACTTC; CDR3aa: CASSSFQLAGEETQYF
v_gene: TRBV6-2/TRBV6-3; j_gene: TRBJ1-1; d_gene: .; abundance: many; CDR3nt: TGTGCCAGCAGTTACTCACAACAGGTTTTGAACACTGAAGCTTTCTTT; CDR3aa: CASSYSQQVLNTEAFF
v_gene: TRBV30; j_gene: TRBJ1-1; d_gene: .; abundance: many; CDR3nt: TGTGCCTGGAGTCGCACGGGGGGGAACACTGAAGCTTTCTTT; CDR3aa: CAWSRTGGNTEAFF
v_gene: TRBV28; j_gene: TRBJ1-4; d_gene: .; abundance: .; CDR3nt: TGTGCCAGCAGTTTAATCGTGGCAGGGGTGAGTGAAAAACTGTTTTTT; CDR3aa: CASSLIVAGVSEKLFF
v_gene: TRBV20-1; j_gene: TRBJ2-7; d_gene: TRBD2; abundance: .; CDR3nt: TGCAGTGCTAGACCCCGGCGGCGGGAGGGCCACGAGCAGTACTTC; CDR3aa: CSARPRRREGHEQYF
v_gene: TRBV6-1; j_gene: TRBJ1-2; d_gene: .; abundance: many; CDR3nt: TGTGCCAGCAAAGTGACAGACTATGGCTACACCTTC; CDR3aa: CASKVTDYGYTF
v_gene: TRBV28; j_gene: TRBJ2-6; d_gene: .; abundance: many; CDR3nt: TGTGCCAGCAGCTTCCGGTACTCTGGGGCCAACGTCCTGACTTTC; CDR3aa: CASSFRYSGANVLTF
v_gene: TRBV2; j_gene: TRBJ2-5; d_gene: .; abundance: .; CDR3nt: TGTGCCAGCAGTGAAGAGGTACAAGAGACCCAGTACTTC; CDR3aa: CASSEEVQETQYF